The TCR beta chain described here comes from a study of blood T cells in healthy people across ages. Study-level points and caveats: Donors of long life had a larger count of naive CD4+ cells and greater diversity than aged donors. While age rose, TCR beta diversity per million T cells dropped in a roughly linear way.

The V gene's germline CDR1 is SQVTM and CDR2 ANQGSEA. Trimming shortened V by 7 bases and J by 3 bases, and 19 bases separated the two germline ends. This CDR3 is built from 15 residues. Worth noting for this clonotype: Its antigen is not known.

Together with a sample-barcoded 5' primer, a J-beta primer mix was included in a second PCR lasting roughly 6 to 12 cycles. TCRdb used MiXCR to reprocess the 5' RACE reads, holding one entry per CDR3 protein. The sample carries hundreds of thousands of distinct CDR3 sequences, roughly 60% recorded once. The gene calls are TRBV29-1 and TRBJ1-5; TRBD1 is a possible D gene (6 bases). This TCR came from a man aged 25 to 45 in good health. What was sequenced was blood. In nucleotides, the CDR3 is TGCAGCGCGTCAACCGGAGGGGGACCCAATCAGCCCCAGCATTTT. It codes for CSASTGGGPNQPQHF.